The 9 T cell receptor beta chains listed next were all sequenced from one sample in a study of T-cell reconstitution after alpha-beta-depleted transplantation in children (dated by TCRdb to about 2016). Libraries were constructed by PCR. Reads for this sample came from an Illumina HiSeq 2500. Molecular barcoding was employed in the preparation of TCR libraries, with unique molecular identifiers being used to normalize TCRbeta repertoire quantification. TCRdb redid the processing of the public reads, applying fastp at Q25 and MiXCR, and retained in-frame beta chains. Each CDR3 protein gets just one entry, which takes the most common genes and DNA from the rows behind it. The sample table lists more than 200,000 distinct CDR3 sequences, about 9.6% of them with a count of one. The top ten clonotypes cover over 4.5% of the sample. Sequenced here: PBMCs from the stem cell graft donor, sampled from the stem cell graft. Receptor source: a human donor who donated a stem cell graft to a child with SCID.

This clonotype has just one count. The genes are TRBV7-6 and TRBJ2-3; 8 bases line up with TRBD1. Per germline, CDR1 SGHVS and CDR2 FNYEAQ. The ends lost 2 bases at V and 4 bases at J; junction bases unmatched: 8. The CDR3 runs to 16 residues. This chain's CDR3 is CASSLWTGLSADTQYF. CDR3 nucleotides: TGTGCCAGCAGCTTATGGACAGGGTTGTCAGCAGATACGCAGTATTTT.

This clonotype was recorded many times. The chain has TRBV11-2 and TRBJ2-7; 7 nucleotides align to TRBD2. Germline V gene sequence: CDR1 SGHAT, CDR2 FQNNGV. This CDR3 has 18 amino acids. Trimming took 0 bases from V and 3 from J; bases not matched to a gene: 14. The CDR3 bases are TGTGCCAGCAGCTTAGACGACCGTCGGGGGGATCTCTTCTACGAGCAGTACTTC. Amino acid sequence: CASSLDDRRGDLFYEQYF. The full variable domain, in which reference TRBV11-2 and TRBJ2-7 provide the parts outside the CDR3, is EAGVAQSPRYKIIEKRQSVAFWCNPISGHATLYWYQQILGQGPKLLIQFQNNGVVDDSQLPKDRFSAERLKGVDSTLKIQPAKLEDSAVYLCASSLDDRRGDLFYEQYFGPGTRLTVT.

In its sample, this clonotype was seen many times. The chain employs TRBV5-6 and TRBJ1-6; 7 nucleotides line up with TRBD1. The J segment lost 7 bases and the V segment lost 2 bases, leaving 3 bases of the junction unmatched. Germline V gene lookup returns CDR1 SGHDT and CDR2 YYEEEE. CDR3 length: 14 amino acids. DNA of the CDR3: TGTGCCAGCAGCTTAGGGACAGAAAATTCACCCCTCCACTTT. Translated, it gives CASSLGTENSPLHF.

The table lists this clonotype with many counts. The V gene is TRBV5-6, the J gene TRBJ2-3; the D is unclear. This CDR3 is built from 15 residues. Germline V gene lookup returns CDR1 SGHDT and CDR2 YYEEEE. Trimming removed 0 bases at V and 2 bases at J, with 10 bases between. This CDR3 is CASSLAGSITDTQYF. CDR3 coding DNA: TGTGCCAGCAGCTTGGCCGGGTCCATCACAGATACGCAGTATTTT.

This clonotype appeared a few times. The chain carries TRBV6-2 or TRBV6-3 and TRBJ2-7, with 7 bases fitting TRBD1. The CDR3 runs 17 residues. V dropped 2 bases and J dropped 2; count of bases not matched to a gene: 12. Germline V gene data show CDR1 as MNHEY and CDR2 as SVGEGT. CDR3 residues: CASSYRVKGAPPYEQYF. Written as DNA, the CDR3 is TGTGCCAGCAGTTACCGGGTGAAGGGGGCCCCCCCCTACGAGCAGTACTTC.

This clonotype was seen ten or more times. This sequence joins TRBV10-3 and TRBJ2-5, with 7 bases aligning to TRBD2. This CDR3 has 15 amino acids. V lost 3 bases, J lost 3 bases, and 7 bases stayed unmatched. Germline V gene lookup returns CDR1 ENHRY and CDR2 SYGVKD. CDR3 bases: TGTGCCATCAGTGATAGTGGGCTAGCGGAAGAGACCCAGTACTTC. Its translation is CAISDSGLAEETQYF.

This clonotype has a count of ten or more. The chain is built from TRBV7-9 and TRBJ1-1; D gene ambiguous. Trimming left V 0 bases short and J 0 bases short, with 8 bases between. The CDR3 is 15 residues long. The germline V gene encodes CDR1 SEHNR and CDR2 FQNEAQ (reference sequence). The CDR3 is CASSLAEGVNTEAFF. The CDR3 DNA sequence: TGTGCCAGCAGCTTAGCGGAGGGAGTGAACACTGAAGCTTTCTTT.

The table lists this clonotype with a count of one. A much more abundant neighbour one base away suggests this may be a read error. The genes are TRBV4-2 and TRBJ2-6; 9 bases agree with TRBD1. This CDR3 spans 20 amino acids. Germline CDR1 is LGHNA and CDR2 is YNFKEQ. In DNA, the CDR3 is TGTGCCAGCAGTCGGGACAGGGACAGGGCGAGAGTCTCTGGGCCCAACGTCCTGACTTTC. Its translation: CASSRDRDRARVSGPNVLTF.

The chain uses TRBV7-2 and TRBJ1-5; a possible D gene is TRBD1 (6 bases). The CDR3 contains 14 residues. The V gene lost 5 bases and the J gene lost 10 bases, with 18 bases spanning the gap. Germline-derived CDR1 and CDR2 are SGHTA and FQGNSA. CDR3 protein: CASSLTGPAHPQHF. The CDR3 DNA is TGTGCCAGCAGCCTTACAGGGCCCGCTCACCCCCAGCATTTT. Supplemented by reference TRBV7-2 and TRBJ1-5, the full variable domain reads GAGVSQSPSNKVTEKGKDVELRCDPISGHTALYWYRQSLGQGLEFLIYFQGNSAPDKSGLPSDRFSAERTGGSVSTLTIQRTQQEDSAVYLCASSLTGPAHPQHFGDGTRLSIL.